The 29 T cell receptor beta chains listed next were all sequenced from one sample in a study of blood T cell repertoires in COVID-19. Profiling relied on immunoSEQ multiplex PCR, and the TCRdb table lists in-frame clones only, not all of them. This repertoire shows roughly 280,000 clones, about 88% found once; its top ten account for around 3%. Sequenced sample: PBMCs or T cells enriched from blood (not recorded which). All receptors derive from a woman between 50 and 59 years old who had recovered from COVID-19.

The genes are TRBV6-4 and TRBJ2-2; 10 nucleotides match TRBD2. The CDR3 contains 14 residues. V trimming: 6 bases; J trimming: 6 bases; junction bases outside the gene matches: 4. Germline CDR1 MRHNA, CDR2 SNTAGT. The CDR3 nucleotides read TGTGCCAGCAGAGCGGGAGGGCAGGCCGGGGAGCTGTTTTTT. Protein product: CASRAGGQAGELFF.

The chain is built from TRBV6-2 or TRBV6-3 and TRBJ2-3, with 12 bases aligning to TRBD2. Germline values: CDR1 MNHEY, CDR2 SVGEGT. J was trimmed by 3 bases and V by 10 bases; bases with no gene match: 8. CDR3 length: 15 amino acids. This CDR3 is CATRPSGRATDTQYF. The DNA for the CDR3 is TGTGCCACCAGACCTAGCGGGAGGGCGACAGATACGCAGTATTTT.

V usage is TRBV24-1 and J usage is TRBJ1-3; D ambiguous. The CDR3 totals 17 residues. Germline assignment: CDR1 KGHDR and CDR2 SFDVKD. Trimming shortened V by 1 base and J by 0 bases, and 12 bases separated the two germline ends. The CDR3 sequence: CATSDLLDDYSGNTIYF. In nucleotides, the CDR3 is TGTGCCACCAGTGATTTATTAGACGACTACTCTGGAAACACCATATATTTT.

The chain carries TRBV19 and TRBJ1-2; unclear D gene. Germline CDR1 and CDR2: LNHDA and SQIVND (reference sequence). CDR3 length equals 18 residues. The germline V and J ends were trimmed by 3 bases and 12 bases, with 32 bases remaining between them. The chain's CDR3 is CASSMSRGAFGSIWWNTF. CDR3 bases: TGTGCCAGTAGTATGAGTCGGGGTGCGTTTGGGTCGATTTGGTGGAACACCTTC.

The CDR3 loop is CSASHRVHSGNTIYF. CDR3 coding DNA: TGCAGTGCTAGTCACAGGGTGCACTCTGGAAACACCATATATTTT. The rearrangement uses TRBV20-1 and TRBJ1-3, with D possibly matching TRBD1 (6 bases). Trimming removed 3 bases at V and 0 bases at J, with 12 bases between. The CDR3 has 15 residues. CDR1 and CDR2 from the germline V gene are DFQATT and SNEGSKA (reference sequence).

The rearrangement links TRBV28 to TRBJ1-6; 7 bases are a match to TRBD1. The ends lost 6 bases at V and 5 bases at J; junction bases unmatched: 4. The CDR3 is made up of 14 amino acids. CDR1 is MDHEN and CDR2 is SYDVKM in the germline V gene. CDR3 region: CASSLRGNNSPLHF. The CDR3 DNA reads as TGTGCCAGCAGCCTCAGGGGGAATAATTCACCCCTCCACTTT.

The chain couples TRBV4-2 to TRBJ2-3; 10 bases line up with TRBD1. Germline V gene data show CDR1 as LGHNA and CDR2 as YNFKEQ. V gave up 2 bases and J gave up 1 base; unmatched junction bases: 3. This CDR3 is built from 16 residues. The CDR3 loop reads CASSQRGTGGTDTQYF. The DNA of the CDR3 is TGTGCCAGCAGCCAACGGGGGACAGGGGGCACAGATACGCAGTATTTT.

This chain connects TRBV6-5 to TRBJ2-1; unclear D gene. The length of the CDR3 is 13 residues. V lost 10 bases to trimming and J lost 5 bases, with 15 bases between them. Germline CDR1 is MNHEY and CDR2 is SVGAGI. The CDR3 reads CATQRKWDNEQFF. CDR3 sequence (DNA): TGTGCCACCCAGAGGAAGTGGGACAATGAGCAGTTCTTC.

The genes are TRBV5-1 and TRBJ1-5; the D gene is possibly TRBD1 (5 bases). The germline CDR1 and CDR2 sequences are SGHRS and YFSETQ. The CDR3 extends over 15 amino acids. Trimming pared 4 bases from V and 6 bases from J, leaving 17 bases between. This CDR3 reads CASSPAGPRGQPQHF. The CDR3 DNA reads TGCGCCAGCAGCCCGGCGGGGCCCCGAGGTCAGCCCCAGCATTTT.

The chain joins TRBV18 to TRBJ2-7; TRBD2 might be the D (5 bases). V was trimmed by 0 bases and J by 7 bases, leaving 19 bases between them. The germline V gene has CDR1 KGHSH and CDR2 LQKENI. This CDR3 is built from 16 residues. The CDR3 bases are TGTGCCAGCTCACCACCTAGACTCGTGGACGGGAATGAGCAGTACTTC. Amino acid sequence: CASSPPRLVDGNEQYF.

The rearrangement links TRBV19 to TRBJ2-1, with TRBD1 as a possible D gene (5 bases). This CDR3 comprises 17 residues. V lost 1 base to trimming and J lost 0 bases, with 13 bases between them. The germline V gene encodes CDR1 LNHDA and CDR2 SQIVND (reference sequence). DNA for the CDR3: TGTGCCAGTAGTATAGGGAAGGGGCAGAGCTCCTACAATGAGCAGTTCTTC. Translating it yields CASSIGKGQSSYNEQFF.

This sequence joins TRBV3-1 (or the pseudogene TRBV3-2) and TRBJ2-1; D gene unclear. This CDR3 is built from 13 residues. CDR1 is LGHDT, CDR2 YNNKEL, per germline (reference sequence). Trimming cost V 1 base and J 16 bases, with 17 bases left between them. The CDR3 loop is CASSQGLPSSVFF. CDR3 nucleotide sequence: TGTGCCAGCAGCCAAGGGTTGCCCTCGAGCGTCTTCTTC.

The rearrangement joins TRBV7-2 to TRBJ2-1, with D possibly being TRBD1 (5 bases). Germline CDR1 is SGHTA and CDR2 is FQGNSA. The CDR3 extends over 16 amino acids. Trimming removed 3 bases from V and 0 bases from J, with 12 bases in between. The DNA of the CDR3 is TGTGCCAGCAGCTTGGGGCCAGCCAACTCCTACAATGAGCAGTTCTTC. This encodes CASSLGPANSYNEQFF. Full variable domain (outside the CDR3, taken from reference TRBV7-2 and TRBJ2-1): GAGVSQSPSNKVTEKGKDVELRCDPISGHTALYWYRQSLGQGLEFLIYFQGNSAPDKSGLPSDRFSAERTGGSVSTLTIQRTQQEDSAVYLCASSLGPANSYNEQFFGPGTRLTVL.

The chain links TRBV7-3 to TRBJ1-6, with 8 bases identical to TRBD1. Germline V lookup: CDR1 SGHTA, CDR2 FQGTGA. The CDR3 spans 14 residues. V dropped 5 bases and J dropped 7; count of bases not matched to a gene: 4. The CDR3 region is CASSPGQGNSPLHF. Here the CDR3 DNA reads TGTGCCAGCAGCCCCGGACAGGGCAATTCACCCCTCCACTTT.

This chain joins TRBV24-1 and TRBJ1-2; the match to TRBD1 covers 7 bases. Germline V gives CDR1 KGHDR, CDR2 SFDVKD. The CDR3 sequence is 13 residues long. V was clipped by 2 bases and J by 7 bases; unmatched bases: 3. The CDR3 region has the DNA TGTGCCACCAGTGATTCGGCAGGGGGTGGCTACACCTTC. This sequence encodes CATSDSAGGGYTF.

The chain employs TRBV19 and TRBJ2-3, with 8 positions matching TRBD1. Losses at the gene ends were 5 bases for V and 3 bases for J; bases not matched to a gene: 10. The CDR3 is made up of 16 amino acids. Germline V lookup: CDR1 LNHDA, CDR2 SQIVND (reference sequence). CDR3 sequence reads: CASSLTRTGLTDTQYF. CDR3 coding DNA: TGTGCCAGTAGTCTGACGAGGACAGGGCTGACAGATACGCAGTATTTT.

The chain uses TRBV6-5 and TRBJ1-2; 10 bases line up with TRBD1. The CDR3 is 14 residues long. Germline lookup yields CDR1 MNHEY and CDR2 SVGAGI. The V gene end was trimmed by 6 bases and the J gene end by 2 bases; junction bases not matched to a gene: 3. The CDR3 region has the DNA TGTGCCAGCAGAGACAGGGGGCTCAACTATGGCTACACCTTC. Amino acid sequence: CASRDRGLNYGYTF.

V usage is TRBV4-1 and J usage is TRBJ2-3; 8 bases fit TRBD1. The ends lost 1 base at V and 9 bases at J; junction bases unmatched: 18. Germline CDR1 is MGHRA and CDR2 is YSYEKL. The CDR3 runs to 18 residues. CDR3 sequence reads: CASSQVEKGAGQVETQYF. The CDR3 coding sequence is TGCGCCAGCAGCCAAGTCGAAAAGGGGGCGGGACAGGTGGAAACGCAGTATTTT.

The chain links TRBV2 to TRBJ1-5, with D maybe TRBD1 (5 bases). The germline gives CDR1 SNHLY, CDR2 FYNNEI. The CDR3 contains 14 residues. V was trimmed by 4 bases and J by 6 bases, leaving 13 bases between them. CDR3: CASSGQGGGQPQHF. In DNA form, the CDR3 reads TGTGCCAGCAGTGGGCAGGGCGGCGGTCAGCCCCAGCATTTT.

The V gene is TRBV20-1, the J gene TRBJ1-2; D remains unclear. Germline V gene lookup returns CDR1 DFQATT and CDR2 SNEGSKA (reference sequence). The V end lost 4 bases, the J end lost 2 bases, and 5 bases lay between the germline ends. CDR3 length: 11 residues. In DNA, the CDR3 is TGCAGTGCTACCGTGAACTATGGCTACACCTTC. It is translated as CSATVNYGYTF.

V is TRBV10-3 and J is TRBJ2-1; 11 nucleotides line up with TRBD2. Germline CDR1 and CDR2: ENHRY and SYGVKD. There are 17 residues in the CDR3. The trim removed 3 bases at V and 5 bases at J, leaving 9 bases unmatched. CDR3 sequence (DNA): TGTGCCATCAGTGATCCCAGTCTAGCGGGAGGAAACAATGAGCAGTTCTTC. Translated: CAISDPSLAGGNNEQFF.

The chain joins TRBV9 to TRBJ2-3; 11 nucleotides match TRBD1. Germline lookup yields CDR1 SGDLS and CDR2 YYNGEE. CDR3 length equals 16 residues. The V gene end was trimmed by 4 bases and the J gene end by 5 bases; junction bases not matched to a gene: 9. The DNA for the CDR3 is TGTGCCAGCAGCTCGAGGACAGGGGGCGTTGAAGATACGCAGTATTTT. As protein: CASSSRTGGVEDTQYF.

V is TRBV5-1 and J is TRBJ2-7, with TRBD1 as a possible D gene (6 bases). Germline V CDR1 and CDR2: SGHRS, YFSETQ. Trimming stripped 3 bases from V and 3 bases from J, with 19 bases between. The CDR3 consists of 16 residues. CDR3 residues: CASSSLEYRVHYEQYF. CDR3 nucleotide sequence: TGCGCCAGCAGCTCCCTTGAATACAGGGTTCACTACGAGCAGTACTTC.

The rearrangement uses TRBV7-9 and TRBJ1-2; D is undetermined. The length of the CDR3 is 14 residues. V lost 1 base and J 8 bases, leaving 14 bases between the germline ends. Looked up from germline, CDR1 is SEHNR and CDR2 is FQNEAQ (reference sequence). The CDR3 loop reads CASSLDGEVQGYTF. The CDR3 DNA reads as TGTGCCAGCAGCTTAGACGGGGAAGTGCAGGGCTACACCTTC.

This chain uses TRBV5-4 with TRBJ2-7; the match to TRBD1 covers 8 bases. The CDR3 sequence is 17 residues long. Germline V CDR1 and CDR2: SGHNT, YYREEE (reference sequence). V gave up 0 bases and J gave up 3 bases; unmatched junction bases: 11. In nucleotides, the CDR3 is TGTGCCAGCAGCTTGGATAAAAGACAGGGGAGGTTCTACGAGCAGTACTTC. As protein: CASSLDKRQGRFYEQYF.

The chain is built from TRBV5-1 and TRBJ2-7; 12 bases are shared with TRBD2. The CDR3 spans 15 residues. V was pared by 7 bases and J by 1 base, with 6 bases of the junction left unmatched. Germline values: CDR1 SGHRS, CDR2 YFSETQ. The CDR3 sequence: CASRTSGKSSYEQYF. CDR3 DNA sequence: TGCGCCAGCCGGACTAGCGGGAAGTCTTCCTACGAGCAGTACTTC.

This sequence joins TRBV7-2 and TRBJ1-5, with D unclear. Germline CDR1 reads SGHTA; CDR2 reads FQGNSA. The CDR3 extends over 14 amino acids. V was clipped by 5 bases and J by 3 bases, with 11 bases between them. As DNA, the CDR3 is TGTGCCAGCAGCACCGGGTCTTACAATCAGCCCCAGCATTTT. This gives the protein CASSTGSYNQPQHF.

This clone came up a few times. The chain joins TRBV4-1 to TRBJ2-5; 11 bases are shared with TRBD1. The CDR3 totals 17 residues. CDR1 MGHRA and CDR2 YSYEKL come from the germline V gene. J was trimmed by 5 bases and V by 3 bases; bases with no gene match: 11. CDR3 residues: CASSQAGPGQGVETQYF. CDR3 nucleotide sequence: TGCGCCAGCAGCCAGGCTGGGCCGGGACAGGGGGTCGAGACCCAGTACTTC.

The chain carries TRBV28 and TRBJ1-4, with no clear D. CDR3 length: 16 amino acids. Germline V gene sequence: CDR1 MDHEN, CDR2 SYDVKM. Trimming cost V 2 bases and J 0 bases, with 10 bases left between them. CDR3 protein: CASSLVEVATNEKLFF. The CDR3 nucleotides read TGTGCCAGCAGTTTAGTCGAGGTGGCAACTAATGAAAAACTGTTTTTT.